This record covers a single TCR beta chain. The antigen is not known. Genomic DNA belonging to each subset was distributed in equal measure over several immunoSEQ plates. Using immunoSEQ multiplex PCR, the repertoire was profiled, and TCRdb retains in-frame clones only, with some absent. The sample records some 1.5 million clones, roughly 96% being singletons. This sample is part of a study of shared clonotypes between healthy human individuals. Study outcomes and limitations: Generally, naive subsets (rather than memory subsets) showed larger estimated richness. It was expected that sequencing depth would affect clonotype sharing among donors.

This TCR was sampled from a young man in good health. Sequencing was done on a sample of naive CD4+ T cells sorted from blood. Subset denoted: CD45RA+ positively selected.

CDR3 sequence (DNA): TGCGCCAGCAGCTTGGGTCACTTACAGGGTCGCACAGAGACCCAGTACTTC. Translation: CASSLGHLQGRTETQYF. The V call is TRBV5-1, the J call TRBJ2-5; a weak D match, TRBD1 (6 bases). The CDR3 runs to 17 residues. Trimming removed 0 bases from V and 4 bases from J, with 19 bases in between. The germline V gene encodes CDR1 SGHRS and CDR2 YFSETQ.